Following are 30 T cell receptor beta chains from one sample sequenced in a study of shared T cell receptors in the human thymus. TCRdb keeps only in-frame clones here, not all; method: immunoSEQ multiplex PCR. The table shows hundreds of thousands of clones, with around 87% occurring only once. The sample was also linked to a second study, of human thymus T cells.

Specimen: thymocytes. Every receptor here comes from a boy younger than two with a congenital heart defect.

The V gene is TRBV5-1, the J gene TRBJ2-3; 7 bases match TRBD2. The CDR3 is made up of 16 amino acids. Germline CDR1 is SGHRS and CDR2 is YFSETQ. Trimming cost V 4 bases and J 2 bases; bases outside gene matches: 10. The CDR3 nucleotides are TGCGCCAGCAGCCCGCCCCCAGCGGGGATCACAGATACGCAGTATTTT. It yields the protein CASSPPPAGITDTQYF.

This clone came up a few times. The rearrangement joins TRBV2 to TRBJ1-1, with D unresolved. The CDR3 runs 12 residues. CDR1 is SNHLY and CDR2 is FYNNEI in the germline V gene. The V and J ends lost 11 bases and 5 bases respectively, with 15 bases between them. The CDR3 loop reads CAAGLGGTEAFF. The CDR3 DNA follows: TGTGCCGCCGGCCTTGGAGGGACTGAAGCTTTCTTT.

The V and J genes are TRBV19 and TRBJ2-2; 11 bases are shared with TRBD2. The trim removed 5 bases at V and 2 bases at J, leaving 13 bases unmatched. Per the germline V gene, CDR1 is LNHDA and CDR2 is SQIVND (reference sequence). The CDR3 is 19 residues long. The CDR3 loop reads CASSPEGPGTSGNTGELFF. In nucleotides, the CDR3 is TGTGCCAGTAGTCCAGAGGGGCCCGGGACTAGCGGCAACACCGGGGAGCTGTTTTTT.

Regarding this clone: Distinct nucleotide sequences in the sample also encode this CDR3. CDR3 sequence reads: CASSSVVNTEAFF. CDR3 bases: TGTGCCAGCAGCTCAGTGGTGAACACTGAAGCTTTCTTT. The V call is TRBV28, the J call TRBJ1-1; D gene ambiguous. Germline CDR1 MDHEN, CDR2 SYDVKM. Trimming removed 6 bases from V and 0 bases from J, with 8 bases in between. The CDR3 spans 13 residues.

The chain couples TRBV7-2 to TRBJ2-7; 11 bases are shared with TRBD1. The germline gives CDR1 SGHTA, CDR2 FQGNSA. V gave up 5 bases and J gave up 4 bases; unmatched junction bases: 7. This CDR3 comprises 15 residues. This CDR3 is CASSRRTGGAYEQYF. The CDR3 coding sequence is TGTGCCAGCAGCCGAAGGACAGGGGGCGCTTACGAGCAGTACTTC.

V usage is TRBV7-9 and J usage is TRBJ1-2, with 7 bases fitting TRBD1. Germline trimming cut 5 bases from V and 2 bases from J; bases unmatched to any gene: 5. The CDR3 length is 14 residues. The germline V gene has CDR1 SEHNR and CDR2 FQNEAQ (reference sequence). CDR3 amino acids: CASSHTGENYGYTF. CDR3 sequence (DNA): TGTGCCAGCAGCCACACAGGGGAGAACTATGGCTACACCTTC.

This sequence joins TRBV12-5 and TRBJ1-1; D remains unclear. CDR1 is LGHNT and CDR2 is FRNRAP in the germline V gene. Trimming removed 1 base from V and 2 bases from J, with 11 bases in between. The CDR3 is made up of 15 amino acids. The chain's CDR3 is CASGLAGLHNTEAFF. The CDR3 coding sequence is TGTGCTAGTGGTTTGGCAGGACTTCACAACACTGAAGCTTTCTTT. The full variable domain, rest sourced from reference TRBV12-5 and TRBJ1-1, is DARVTQTPRHKVTEMGQEVTMRCQPILGHNTVFWYRQTMMQGLELLAYFRNRAPLDDSGMPKDRFSAEMPDATLATLKIQPSEPRDSAVYFCASGLAGLHNTEAFFGQGTRLTVV.

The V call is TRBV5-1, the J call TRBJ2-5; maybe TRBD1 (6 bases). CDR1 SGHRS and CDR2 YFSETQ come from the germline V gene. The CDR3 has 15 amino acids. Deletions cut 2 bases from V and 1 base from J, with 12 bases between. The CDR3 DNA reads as TGCGCCAGCAGCTTTGGGATAGGGGGCCAAGAGACCCAGTACTTC. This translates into CASSFGIGGQETQYF.

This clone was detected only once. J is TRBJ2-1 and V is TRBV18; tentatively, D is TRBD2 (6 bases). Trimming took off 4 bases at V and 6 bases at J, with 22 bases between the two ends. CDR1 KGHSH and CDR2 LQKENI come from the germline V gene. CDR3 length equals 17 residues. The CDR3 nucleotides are TGTGCCAGCTCACTGATCCCAGTCCTAGCGTTAGGCAATGAGCAGTTCTTC. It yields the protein CASSLIPVLALGNEQFF.

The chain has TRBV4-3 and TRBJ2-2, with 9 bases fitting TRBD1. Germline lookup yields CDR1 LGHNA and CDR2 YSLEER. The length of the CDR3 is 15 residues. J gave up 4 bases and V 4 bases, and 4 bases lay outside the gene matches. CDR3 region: CASSLGTGITGELFF. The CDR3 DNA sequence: TGCGCCAGCAGCCTGGGGACAGGGATCACCGGGGAGCTGTTTTTT.

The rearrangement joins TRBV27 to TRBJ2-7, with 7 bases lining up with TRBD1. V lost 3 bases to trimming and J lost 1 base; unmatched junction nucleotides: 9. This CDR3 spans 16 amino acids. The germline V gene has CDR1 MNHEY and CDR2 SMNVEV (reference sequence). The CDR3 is CASSLMRDSSSYEQYF. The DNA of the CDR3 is TGTGCCAGCAGTTTGATGAGGGACAGTTCGTCCTACGAGCAGTACTTC.

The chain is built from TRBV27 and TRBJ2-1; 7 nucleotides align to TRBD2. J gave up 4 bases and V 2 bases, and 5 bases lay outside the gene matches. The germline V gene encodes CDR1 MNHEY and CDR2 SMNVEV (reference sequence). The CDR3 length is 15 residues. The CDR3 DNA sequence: TGTGCCAGCAGTTTAGGCCTAGCGGAATACAATGAGCAGTTCTTC. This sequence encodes CASSLGLAEYNEQFF.

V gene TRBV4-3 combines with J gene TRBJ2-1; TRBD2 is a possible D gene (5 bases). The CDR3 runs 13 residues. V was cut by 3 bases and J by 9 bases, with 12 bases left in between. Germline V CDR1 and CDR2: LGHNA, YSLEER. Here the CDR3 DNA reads TGCGCCAGCAGCCAGGGAGTATATTCTGAGCAGTTCTTC. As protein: CASSQGVYSEQFF.

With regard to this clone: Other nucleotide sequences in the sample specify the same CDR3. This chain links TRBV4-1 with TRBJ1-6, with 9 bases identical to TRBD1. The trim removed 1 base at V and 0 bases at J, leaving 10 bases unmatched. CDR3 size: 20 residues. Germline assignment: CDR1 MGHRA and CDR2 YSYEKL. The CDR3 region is CASSQGLYGTGISYNSPLHF. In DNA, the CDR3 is TGCGCCAGCAGCCAAGGACTGTACGGGACAGGGATCTCCTATAATTCACCCCTCCACTTT.

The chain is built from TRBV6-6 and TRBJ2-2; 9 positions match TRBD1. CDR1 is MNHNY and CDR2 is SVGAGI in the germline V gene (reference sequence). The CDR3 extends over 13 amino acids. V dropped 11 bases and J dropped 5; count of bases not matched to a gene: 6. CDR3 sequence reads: CAGGTGKTGELFF. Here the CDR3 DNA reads TGTGCCGGGGGGACAGGGAAGACCGGGGAGCTGTTTTTT.

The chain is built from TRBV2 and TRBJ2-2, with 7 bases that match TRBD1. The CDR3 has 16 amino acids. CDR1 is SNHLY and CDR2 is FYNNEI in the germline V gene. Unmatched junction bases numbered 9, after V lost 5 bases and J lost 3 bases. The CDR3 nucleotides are TGTGCCAGCAGTTCGGGACAGCTTACTTACACCGGGGAGCTGTTTTTT. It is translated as CASSSGQLTYTGELFF.

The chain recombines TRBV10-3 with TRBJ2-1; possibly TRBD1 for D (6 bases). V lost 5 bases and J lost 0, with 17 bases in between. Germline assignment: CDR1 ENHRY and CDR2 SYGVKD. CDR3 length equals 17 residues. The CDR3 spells CAISSKGTIASYNEQFF. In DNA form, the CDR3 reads TGTGCCATCAGTTCGAAAGGGACAATCGCCTCCTACAATGAGCAGTTCTTC.

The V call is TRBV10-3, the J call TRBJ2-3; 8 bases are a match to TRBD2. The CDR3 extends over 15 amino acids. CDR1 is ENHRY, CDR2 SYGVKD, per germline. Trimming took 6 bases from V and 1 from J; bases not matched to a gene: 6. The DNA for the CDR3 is TGTGCCATCAGAGGAGCGGGGGCGGGCACAGATACGCAGTATTTT. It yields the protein CAIRGAGAGTDTQYF.

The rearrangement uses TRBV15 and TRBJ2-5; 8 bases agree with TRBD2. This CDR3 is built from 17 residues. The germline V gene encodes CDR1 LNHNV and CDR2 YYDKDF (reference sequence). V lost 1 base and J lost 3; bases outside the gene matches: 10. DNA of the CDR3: TGTGCCACCAGCAGAGCCCCCCCGGGGGGGAACGAAGAGACCCAGTACTTC. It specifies CATSRAPPGGNEETQYF.

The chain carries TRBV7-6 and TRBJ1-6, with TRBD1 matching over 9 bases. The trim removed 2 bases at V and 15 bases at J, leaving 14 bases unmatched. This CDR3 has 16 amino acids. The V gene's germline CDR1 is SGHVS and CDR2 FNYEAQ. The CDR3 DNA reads TGTGCCAGCAGCTTAAAGGGGACGGACAGGGGTAATCTCCTCCACTTT. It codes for CASSLKGTDRGNLLHF.

The CDR3 region is CASSRDRDYNEQFF. For the CDR3, the DNA is TGCGCCAGCAGCCGGGACAGGGACTACAATGAGCAGTTCTTC. The chain is built from TRBV4-3 and TRBJ2-1, with 9 bases matching TRBD1. In germline, CDR1 is LGHNA, CDR2 YSLEER. J lost 3 bases, V lost 4 bases, and 1 base had no gene match. This CDR3 contains 14 residues.

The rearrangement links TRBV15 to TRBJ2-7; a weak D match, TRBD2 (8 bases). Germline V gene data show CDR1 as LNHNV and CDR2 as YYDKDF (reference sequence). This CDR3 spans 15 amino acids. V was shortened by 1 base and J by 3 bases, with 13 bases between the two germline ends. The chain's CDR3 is CATSRVSGTVYEQYF. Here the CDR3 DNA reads TGTGCCACCAGCAGAGTTAGCGGGACAGTCTACGAGCAGTACTTC.

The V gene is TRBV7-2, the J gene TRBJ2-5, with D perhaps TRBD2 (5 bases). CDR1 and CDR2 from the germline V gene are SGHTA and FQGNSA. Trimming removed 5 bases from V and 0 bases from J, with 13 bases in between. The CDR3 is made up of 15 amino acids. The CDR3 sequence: CASSVPTSYQETQYF. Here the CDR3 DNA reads TGTGCCAGCAGCGTACCAACTAGTTACCAAGAGACCCAGTACTTC.

DNA for the CDR3: TGTGCCAGCAGCGTCGGGCCCTCCAGGGACTCTTTCCGACACACCATATATTTT. Protein sequence: CASSVGPSRDSFRHTIYF. The J gene is TRBJ1-3, the V gene TRBV5-4; weak D call: TRBD1 (5 bases). The CDR3 has 18 residues. Between the trimmed V and J ends, which lost 4 bases and 8 bases, there was a span of 28 bases. CDR1 is SGHNT, CDR2 YYREEE, per germline (reference sequence).

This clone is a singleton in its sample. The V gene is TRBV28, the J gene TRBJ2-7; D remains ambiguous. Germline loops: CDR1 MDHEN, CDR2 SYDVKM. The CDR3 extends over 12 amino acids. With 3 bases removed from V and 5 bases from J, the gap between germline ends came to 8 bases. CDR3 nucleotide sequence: TGTGCCAGCAGTTTCTCCCCCCACGAGCAGTACTTC. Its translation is CASSFSPHEQYF.

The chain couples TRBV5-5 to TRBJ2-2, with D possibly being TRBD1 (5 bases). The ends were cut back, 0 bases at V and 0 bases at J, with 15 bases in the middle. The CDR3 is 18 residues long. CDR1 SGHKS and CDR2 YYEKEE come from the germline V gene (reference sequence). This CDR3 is CASSLVPRDSSNTGELFF. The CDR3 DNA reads TGTGCCAGCAGCTTGGTCCCTCGTGACAGCTCGAACACCGGGGAGCTGTTTTTT.

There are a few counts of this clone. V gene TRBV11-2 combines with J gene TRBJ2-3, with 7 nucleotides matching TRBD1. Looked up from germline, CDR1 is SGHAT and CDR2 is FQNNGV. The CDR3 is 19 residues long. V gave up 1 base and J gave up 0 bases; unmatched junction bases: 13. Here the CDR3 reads CASSLVPPPDRWSTDTQYF. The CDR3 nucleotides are TGTGCCAGCAGCTTAGTTCCCCCCCCGGACAGGTGGAGCACAGATACGCAGTATTTT.

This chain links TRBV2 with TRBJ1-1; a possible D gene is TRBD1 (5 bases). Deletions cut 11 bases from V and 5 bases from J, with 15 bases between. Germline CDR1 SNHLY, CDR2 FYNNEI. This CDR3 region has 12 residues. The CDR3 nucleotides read TGTGCCTGTAGGGACGGAGGGACTGAAGCTTTCTTT. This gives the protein CACRDGGTEAFF. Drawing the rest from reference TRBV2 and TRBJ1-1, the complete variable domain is EPEVTQTPSHQVTQMGQEVILRCVPISNHLYFYWYRQILGQKVEFLVSFYNNEISEKSEIFDDQFSVERPDGSNFTLKIRSTKLEDSAMYFCACRDGGTEAFFGQGTRLTVV.

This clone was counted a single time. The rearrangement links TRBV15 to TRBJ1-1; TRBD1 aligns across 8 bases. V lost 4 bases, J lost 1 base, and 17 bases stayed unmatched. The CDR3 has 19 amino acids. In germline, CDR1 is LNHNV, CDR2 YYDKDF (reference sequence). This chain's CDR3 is CATSTQGSGGVMENTEAFF. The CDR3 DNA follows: TGTGCCACCAGCACGCAAGGCTCAGGGGGCGTAATGGAGAACACTGAAGCTTTCTTT.

The CDR3 DNA follows: TGTGCCAGCAGCCACAGGGGGTATAATTCACCCCTCCACTTT. This gives the protein CASSHRGYNSPLHF. The V and J genes are TRBV6-6 and TRBJ1-6; 8 bases map to TRBD1. The V and J ends lost 6 bases and 4 bases, in that order; junction bases with no gene match: 2. The germline CDR1 and CDR2 sequences are MNHNY and SVGAGI (reference sequence). The CDR3 is 14 residues long.